One sample yielded the 16 T cell receptor beta chains listed below, sequenced in a study of blood T cell repertoires in COVID-19. The method was immunoSEQ multiplex PCR; TCRdb's version includes in-frame clones alone and lacks a portion of them. This sample carries 60,000 to 80,000 clones, less than 90% of them seen once, and the ten largest clones take 7.5% to 9%. The sequenced material came from peripheral blood. The receptors derive from a man in his forties or fifties with active COVID-19.

The rearrangement uses TRBV2 and TRBJ1-5; D gene unclear. Germline CDR1 SNHLY, CDR2 FYNNEI. V was shortened by 6 bases and J by 5 bases, with 17 bases between the two germline ends. The CDR3 spans 15 residues. The DNA for the CDR3 is TGTGCCAGCAGCCCCACCCAGGCAGGATATCAGCCCCAGCATTTT. Translation gives CASSPTQAGYQPQHF.

This chain uses TRBV20-1 with TRBJ2-7; D perhaps matches TRBD1 (5 bases). Deletions cut 3 bases from V and 2 bases from J, with 14 bases between. Germline V CDR1 and CDR2: DFQATT, SNEGSKA (reference sequence). CDR3 size: 14 residues. CDR3 in amino acids: CSASDSARTYEQYF. The CDR3 DNA follows: TGCAGTGCTAGTGACAGCGCTAGAACCTACGAGCAGTACTTC.

The chain combines TRBV4-1 with TRBJ2-1; D unresolved. The CDR3 is made up of 15 amino acids. In germline, CDR1 is MGHRA, CDR2 YSYEKL. V was pared by 1 base and J by 2 bases, with 9 bases between. CDR3 region: CASSQAYSTYNEQFF. CDR3 nucleotide sequence: TGCGCCAGCAGCCAAGCGTACAGTACCTACAATGAGCAGTTCTTC.

This chain connects TRBV7-6 to TRBJ2-1; 9 nucleotides match TRBD1. The CDR3 extends over 16 amino acids. Trimming took 1 base from V and 6 from J; bases not matched to a gene: 7. Germline CDR1 is SGHVS and CDR2 is FNYEAQ. Here the CDR3 reads CASSLVGTGSPNEQFF. The CDR3 bases are TGTGCCAGCAGCTTAGTTGGGACAGGGAGCCCCAATGAGCAGTTCTTC.

The J gene is TRBJ2-7, the V gene TRBV6-6; 10 bases match TRBD2. With V trimmed by 8 bases and J by 3 bases, 4 bases remained unmatched. The CDR3 consists of 13 residues. Germline V lookup: CDR1 MNHNY, CDR2 SVGAGI (reference sequence). The CDR3 region is CASGLAERYEQYF. CDR3 nucleotides: TGTGCCAGCGGACTAGCGGAGCGCTACGAGCAGTACTTC.

This chain connects TRBV5-5 to TRBJ2-6, with TRBD1 matching 8 bases. This CDR3 is 17 amino acids long. Per germline, CDR1 SGHKS and CDR2 YYEKEE (reference sequence). The ends lost 2 bases at V and 4 bases at J; junction bases unmatched: 8. CDR3 residues: CASSFTTGALGANVLTF. In nucleotides, the CDR3 is TGTGCCAGCAGCTTTACGACAGGGGCCTTGGGGGCCAACGTCCTGACTTTC.

The J gene is TRBJ2-3, the V gene TRBV9; possible D gene TRBD2, 6 bases. This CDR3 has 14 amino acids. V lost 0 bases and J lost 4, with 9 bases in between. Germline values: CDR1 SGDLS, CDR2 YYNGEE. CDR3 amino acids: CASSVAGRPDTQYF. As DNA, the CDR3 is TGTGCCAGCAGCGTAGCGGGGAGGCCAGATACGCAGTATTTT.

The V gene is TRBV12-3 or TRBV12-4, the J gene TRBJ2-7; 8 bases map to TRBD1. The junction had 4 bases not matched to a gene; V was cut back by 3 bases and J by 9 bases. This CDR3 contains 12 residues. The chain's CDR3 is CASSFLGQGQYF. The CDR3 region has the DNA TGTGCCAGCAGTTTTTTAGGACAGGGGCAGTACTTC.

The rearrangement links TRBV5-1 to TRBJ1-6, with 9 bases lining up with TRBD1. The germline CDR1 and CDR2 sequences are SGHRS and YFSETQ. CDR3 length equals 14 residues. The V gene end was trimmed by 4 bases and the J gene end by 10 bases; junction bases not matched to a gene: 6. DNA for the CDR3: TGCGCCAGCAGCCGCGGGGACAGGGACTCACCCCTCCACTTT. Encoded protein: CASSRGDRDSPLHF.

This sequence joins TRBV10-3 and TRBJ1-6; the D gene is possibly TRBD1 (6 bases). V gave up 2 bases and J gave up 7 bases, with 12 bases separating them. The CDR3 sequence is 15 residues long. The germline gives CDR1 ENHRY, CDR2 SYGVKD. CDR3 amino acids: CAISEEQGQNSPLHF. The DNA of the CDR3 is TGTGCCATCAGTGAGGAACAGGGACAAAATTCACCCCTCCACTTT.

CDR3 nucleotides: TGTGCCAGCAGTAACAAAGAGCGGGGAAGGGGGGAGCAGTACTTC. Residues: CASSNKERGRGEQYF. V usage is TRBV2 and J usage is TRBJ2-7, with D perhaps matching TRBD2 (7 bases). The V gene's germline CDR1 is SNHLY and CDR2 FYNNEI. The CDR3 totals 15 residues. Between the trimmed V and J ends, which lost 5 bases and 7 bases, there was a span of 21 bases. Looking up the rest from reference TRBV2 and TRBJ2-7 gives the full variable domain: EPEVTQTPSHQVTQMGQEVILRCVPISNHLYFYWYRQILGQKVEFLVSFYNNEISEKSEIFDDQFSVERPDGSNFTLKIRSTKLEDSAMYFCASSNKERGRGEQYFGPGTRLTVT.

The chain is built from TRBV18 and TRBJ1-2, with D tentatively TRBD1 (6 bases). Germline V gene sequence: CDR1 KGHSH, CDR2 LQKENI. Trimming cost V 6 bases and J 6 bases, with 17 bases left between them. CDR3 length equals 14 residues. CDR3 DNA sequence: TGTGCCAGCTCCGCGGTGGCAGGGGCGGATGGCTACACCTTC. The encoded protein is CASSAVAGADGYTF.

This clone was seen just once. The rearrangement joins TRBV25-1 to TRBJ2-3; 10 nucleotides agree with TRBD2. The J segment lost 4 bases and the V segment lost 4 bases, leaving 11 bases of the junction unmatched. Germline CDR1 is MGHDK and CDR2 is SYGVNS. There are 17 residues in the CDR3. The CDR3 spells CASSAVSGGAGADTQYF. For the CDR3, the DNA is TGTGCCAGCAGTGCCGTAAGCGGGGGGGCCGGGGCAGATACGCAGTATTTT.

CDR3 bases: TGTGCCTGGAGTGTTCAGGGGGAGGTAACCGGGGAGCTGTTTTTT. Translating it yields CAWSVQGEVTGELFF. The V and J genes are TRBV30 and TRBJ2-2, with D maybe TRBD1 (7 bases). Per germline, CDR1 GTSNPN and CDR2 SVGIG (reference sequence). This CDR3 region has 15 residues. Trimming removed 0 bases from V and 5 bases from J, with 13 bases in between.

The chain combines TRBV2 with TRBJ2-5, with a possible D match to TRBD1 (5 bases). This CDR3 spans 12 amino acids. CDR1 SNHLY and CDR2 FYNNEI come from the germline V gene. The V and J ends lost 7 bases and 4 bases respectively, with 10 bases between them. CDR3 in DNA: TGTGCCAGCACTCAGGGCCCAGAGACCCAGTACTTC. Translated: CASTQGPETQYF. The variable domain in full, with the rest retrieved from reference TRBV2 and TRBJ2-5, is EPEVTQTPSHQVTQMGQEVILRCVPISNHLYFYWYRQILGQKVEFLVSFYNNEISEKSEIFDDQFSVERPDGSNFTLKIRSTKLEDSAMYFCASTQGPETQYFGPGTRLLVL.

The chain combines TRBV11-2 with TRBJ2-7; D might be TRBD2 (6 bases). Germline assignment: CDR1 SGHAT and CDR2 FQNNGV. The CDR3 length is 14 residues. Trimming removed 4 bases at V and 2 bases at J, with 12 bases between. The CDR3, as DNA: TGTGCCAGCAGCTCTACCCGGGGGACCTACGAGCAGTACTTC. Its protein is CASSSTRGTYEQYF. The full variable domain, with the rest looked up from reference TRBV11-2 and TRBJ2-7, is EAGVAQSPRYKIIEKRQSVAFWCNPISGHATLYWYQQILGQGPKLLIQFQNNGVVDDSQLPKDRFSAERLKGVDSTLKIQPAKLEDSAVYLCASSSTRGTYEQYFGPGTRLTVT.